This T cell receptor (beta chain) was sequenced for a study of blood T cell repertoires in COVID-19. Across the study: Acute and convalescent COVID-19 specimens originated in the United States, Italy and Spain.

The germline CDR1 and CDR2 sequences are SSHAT and FNYEAQ (reference sequence). The CDR3 is made up of 15 amino acids. Study members were between roughly 18 and 89 years old and lived in fewer than 30 US regions. Within 2 weeks of study entry, exposed participants had contacted a PCR-confirmed or clinician-diagnosed COVID-19 case. Sequenced by immunoSEQ multiplex PCR; TCRdb stores in-frame clones only, minus some. The table includes 200,000 or so clones, approximately 88% detected once. Comments on this clone: One end of the junction is discordant with germline, which a read error may explain.

The chain couples TRBV7-7 to TRBJ2-3; D perhaps matches TRBD2 (5 bases). What was sequenced was PBMCs or T cells enriched from blood (not recorded which). The clonotype was recovered from a woman in her thirties who had been exposed to COVID-19. The CDR3, as DNA: TGTGCTAGCAGCTTAGATGGAGGCCGCACAGATACGCAGTATTTT. It codes for CASSLDGGRTDTQYF.